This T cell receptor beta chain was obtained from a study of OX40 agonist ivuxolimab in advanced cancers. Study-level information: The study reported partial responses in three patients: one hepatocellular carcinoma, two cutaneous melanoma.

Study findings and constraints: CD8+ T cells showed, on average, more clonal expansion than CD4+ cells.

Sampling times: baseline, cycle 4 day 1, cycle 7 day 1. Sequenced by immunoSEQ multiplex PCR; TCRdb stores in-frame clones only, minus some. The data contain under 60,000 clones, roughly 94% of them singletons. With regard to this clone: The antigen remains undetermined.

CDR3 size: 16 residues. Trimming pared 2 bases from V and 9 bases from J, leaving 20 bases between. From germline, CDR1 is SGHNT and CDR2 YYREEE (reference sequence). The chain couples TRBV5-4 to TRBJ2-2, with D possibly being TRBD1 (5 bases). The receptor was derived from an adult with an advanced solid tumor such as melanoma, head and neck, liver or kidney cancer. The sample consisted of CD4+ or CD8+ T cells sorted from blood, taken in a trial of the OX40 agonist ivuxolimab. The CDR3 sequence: CASSFVVGEGHRELFF. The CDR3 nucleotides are TGTGCCAGCAGCTTTGTGGTAGGGGAAGGCCACCGGGAGCTGTTTTTT.